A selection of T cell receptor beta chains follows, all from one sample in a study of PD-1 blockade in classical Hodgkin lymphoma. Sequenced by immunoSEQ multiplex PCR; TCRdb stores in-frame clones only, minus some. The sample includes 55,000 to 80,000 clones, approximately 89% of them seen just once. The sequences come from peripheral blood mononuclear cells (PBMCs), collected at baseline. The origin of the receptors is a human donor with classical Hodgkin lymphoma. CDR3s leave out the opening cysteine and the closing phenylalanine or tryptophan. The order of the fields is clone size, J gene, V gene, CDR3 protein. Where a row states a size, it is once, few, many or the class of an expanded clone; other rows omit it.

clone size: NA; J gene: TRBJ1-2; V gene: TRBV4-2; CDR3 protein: ASSFRDRGTINYGYT
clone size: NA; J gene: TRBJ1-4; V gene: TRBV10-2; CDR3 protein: ASRNDRVAYEKLF
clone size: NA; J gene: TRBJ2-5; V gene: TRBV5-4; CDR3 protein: ASSAGSGQETQY
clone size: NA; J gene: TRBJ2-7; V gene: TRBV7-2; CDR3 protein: ASSFQPSGGAWKY
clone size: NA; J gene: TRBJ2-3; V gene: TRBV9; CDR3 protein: ASSLRSSGGGTDTQY
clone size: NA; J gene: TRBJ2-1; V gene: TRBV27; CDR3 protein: AIPHTSQDWAYNEQF
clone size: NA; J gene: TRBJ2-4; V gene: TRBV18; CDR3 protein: ASSPGLAGPRIQY
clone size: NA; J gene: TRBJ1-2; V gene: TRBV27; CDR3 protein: ASSPGGVYGYT
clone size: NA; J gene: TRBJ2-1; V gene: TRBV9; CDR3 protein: ASSVVPVYDEQF
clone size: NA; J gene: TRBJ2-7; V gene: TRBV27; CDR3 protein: ASSLYGPLSSYEQY
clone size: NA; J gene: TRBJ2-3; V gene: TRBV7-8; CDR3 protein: ASIIAGAATQY
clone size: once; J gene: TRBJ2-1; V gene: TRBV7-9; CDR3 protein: ASSPTSGDMEEQF
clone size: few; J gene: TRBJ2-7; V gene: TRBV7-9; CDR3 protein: ASRENRYEQY
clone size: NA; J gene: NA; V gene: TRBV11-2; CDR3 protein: ASSLGAHRGSEQY
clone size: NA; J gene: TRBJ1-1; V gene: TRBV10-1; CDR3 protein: ASSESGTPTEAF
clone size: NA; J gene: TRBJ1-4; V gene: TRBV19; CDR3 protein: ASSDQGPNEKLF
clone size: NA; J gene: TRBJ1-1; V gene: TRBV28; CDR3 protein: ASSLAGTLEAF
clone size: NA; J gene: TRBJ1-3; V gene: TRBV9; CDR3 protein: ASSDGTGKVY
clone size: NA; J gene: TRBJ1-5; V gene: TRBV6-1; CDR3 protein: ASSLGGAGNQPQH
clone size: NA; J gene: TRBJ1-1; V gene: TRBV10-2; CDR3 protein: ASTTGGGETEAF
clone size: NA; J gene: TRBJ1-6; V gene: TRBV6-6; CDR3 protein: ASQGPYNSPLH
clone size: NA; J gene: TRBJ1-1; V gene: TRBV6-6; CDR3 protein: ASRGSQGEAF
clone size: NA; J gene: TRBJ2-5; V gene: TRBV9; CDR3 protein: ASSVVQGALQETQY
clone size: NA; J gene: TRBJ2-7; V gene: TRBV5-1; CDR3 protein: ASSPDRGPYEQY
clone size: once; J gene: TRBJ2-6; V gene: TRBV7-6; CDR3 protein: ASSRGSGGASGANVLT
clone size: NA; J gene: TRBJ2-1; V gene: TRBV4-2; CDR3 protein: ASSPGESYNEQF
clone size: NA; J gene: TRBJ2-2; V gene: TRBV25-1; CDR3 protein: ASPGQGKTGELF